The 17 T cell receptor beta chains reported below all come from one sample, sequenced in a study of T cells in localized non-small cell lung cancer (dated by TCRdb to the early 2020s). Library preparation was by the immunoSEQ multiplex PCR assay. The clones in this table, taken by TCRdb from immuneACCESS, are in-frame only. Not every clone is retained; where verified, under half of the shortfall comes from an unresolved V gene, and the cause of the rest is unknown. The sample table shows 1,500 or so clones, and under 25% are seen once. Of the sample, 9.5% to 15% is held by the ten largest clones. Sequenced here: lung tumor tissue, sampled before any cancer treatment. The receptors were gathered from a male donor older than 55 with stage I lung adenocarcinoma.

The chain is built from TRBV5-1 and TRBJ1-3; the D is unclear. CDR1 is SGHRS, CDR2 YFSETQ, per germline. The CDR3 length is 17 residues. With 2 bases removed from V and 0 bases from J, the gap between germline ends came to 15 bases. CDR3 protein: CASSLNGRFSSGNTIYF. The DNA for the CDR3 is TGCGCCAGCAGCTTAAATGGACGGTTTTCCTCTGGAAACACCATATATTTT.

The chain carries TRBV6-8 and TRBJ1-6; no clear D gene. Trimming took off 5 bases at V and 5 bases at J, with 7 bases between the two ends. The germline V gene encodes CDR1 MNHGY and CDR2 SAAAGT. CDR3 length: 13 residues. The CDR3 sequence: CASSDADNSPLHF. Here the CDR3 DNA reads TGTGCCAGCAGTGACGCGGATAATTCACCCCTCCACTTT.

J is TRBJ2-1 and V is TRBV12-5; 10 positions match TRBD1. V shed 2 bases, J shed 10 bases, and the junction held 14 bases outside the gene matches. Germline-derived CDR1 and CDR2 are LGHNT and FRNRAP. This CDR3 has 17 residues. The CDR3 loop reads CASGLTRQGADGMEQFF. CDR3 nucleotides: TGTGCTAGTGGTTTGACCCGACAGGGGGCCGATGGCATGGAGCAGTTCTTC.

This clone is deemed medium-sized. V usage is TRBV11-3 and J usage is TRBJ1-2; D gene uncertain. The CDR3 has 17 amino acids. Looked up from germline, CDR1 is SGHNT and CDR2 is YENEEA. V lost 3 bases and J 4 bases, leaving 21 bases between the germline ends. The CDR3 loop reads CASSLQVGHGLIYGYTF. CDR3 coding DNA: TGTGCCAGCAGCTTGCAAGTTGGGCACGGATTGATCTATGGCTACACCTTC.

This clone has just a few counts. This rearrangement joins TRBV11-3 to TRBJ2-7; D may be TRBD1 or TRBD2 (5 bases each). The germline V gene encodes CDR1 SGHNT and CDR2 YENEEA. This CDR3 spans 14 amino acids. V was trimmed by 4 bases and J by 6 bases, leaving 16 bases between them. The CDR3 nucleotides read TGTGCCAGCAGCTCTAGGGGAGAGCCCTCCGAGCAGTACTTC. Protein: CASSSRGEPSEQYF. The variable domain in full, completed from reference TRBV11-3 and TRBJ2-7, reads EAGVVQSPRYKIIEKKQPVAFWCNPISGHNTLYWYLQNLGQGPELLIRYENEEAVDDSQLPKDRFSAERLKGVDSTLKIQPAELGDSAVYLCASSSRGEPSEQYFGPGTRLTVT.

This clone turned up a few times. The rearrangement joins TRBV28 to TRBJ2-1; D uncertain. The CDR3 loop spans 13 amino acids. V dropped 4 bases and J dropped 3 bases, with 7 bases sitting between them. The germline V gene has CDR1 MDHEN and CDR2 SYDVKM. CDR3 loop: CASSWPGYNEQFF. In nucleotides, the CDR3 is TGTGCCAGCAGTTGGCCGGGCTACAATGAGCAGTTCTTC.

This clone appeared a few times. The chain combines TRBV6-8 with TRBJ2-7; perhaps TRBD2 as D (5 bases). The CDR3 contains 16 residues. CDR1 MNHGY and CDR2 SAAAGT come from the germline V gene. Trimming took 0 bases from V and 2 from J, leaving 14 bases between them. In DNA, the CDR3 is TGTGCCAGCAGTTACTCGAGGGCAGCTGAAGCCTACGAGCAGTACTTC. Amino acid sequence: CASSYSRAAEAYEQYF.

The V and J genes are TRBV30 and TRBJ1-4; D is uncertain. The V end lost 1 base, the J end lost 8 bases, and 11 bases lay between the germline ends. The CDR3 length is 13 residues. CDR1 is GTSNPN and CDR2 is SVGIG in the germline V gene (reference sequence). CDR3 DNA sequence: TGTGCCTGGAGTGGACGGGTTAACGAAAAACTGTTTTTT. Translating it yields CAWSGRVNEKLFF.

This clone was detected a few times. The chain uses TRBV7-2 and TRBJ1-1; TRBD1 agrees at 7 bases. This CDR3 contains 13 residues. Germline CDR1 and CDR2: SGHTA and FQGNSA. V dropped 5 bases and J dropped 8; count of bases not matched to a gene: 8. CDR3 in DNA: TGTGCCAGCAGCGCAAGACAGGGTTTCGAAGCTTTCTTT. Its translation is CASSARQGFEAFF.

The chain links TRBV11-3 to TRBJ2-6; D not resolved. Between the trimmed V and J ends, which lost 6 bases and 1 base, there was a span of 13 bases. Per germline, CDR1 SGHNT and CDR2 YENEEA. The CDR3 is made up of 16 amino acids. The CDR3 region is CASRLSVDSGANVLTF. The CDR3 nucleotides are TGTGCCAGCAGATTGAGCGTAGATTCTGGGGCCAACGTCCTGACTTTC.

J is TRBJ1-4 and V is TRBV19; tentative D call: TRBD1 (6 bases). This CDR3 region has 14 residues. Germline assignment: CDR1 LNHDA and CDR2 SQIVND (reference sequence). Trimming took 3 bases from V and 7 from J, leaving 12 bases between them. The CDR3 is CASSISGGGEKLFF. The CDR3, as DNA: TGTGCCAGTAGTATCAGCGGAGGGGGTGAAAAACTGTTTTTT.

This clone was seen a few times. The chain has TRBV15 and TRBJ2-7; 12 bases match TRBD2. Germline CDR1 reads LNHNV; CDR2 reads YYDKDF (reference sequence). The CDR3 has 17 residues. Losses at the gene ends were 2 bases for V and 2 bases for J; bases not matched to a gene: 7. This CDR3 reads CATSRLAGGEAAYEQYF. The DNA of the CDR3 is TGTGCCACCAGCAGACTAGCGGGAGGGGAGGCCGCCTACGAGCAGTACTTC.

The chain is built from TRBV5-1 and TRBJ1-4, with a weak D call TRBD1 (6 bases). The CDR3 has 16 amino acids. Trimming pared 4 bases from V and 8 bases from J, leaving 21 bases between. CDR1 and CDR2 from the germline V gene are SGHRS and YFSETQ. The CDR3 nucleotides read TGCGCCAGCAGCCGAGGAGAGGGCGGGACACGGGAAAAACTGTTTTTT. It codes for CASSRGEGGTREKLFF. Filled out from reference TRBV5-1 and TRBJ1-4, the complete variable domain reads KAGVTQTPRYLIKTRGQQVTLSCSPISGHRSVSWYQQTPGQGLQFLFEYFSETQRNKGNFPGRFSGRQFSNSRSEMNVSTLELGDSALYLCASSRGEGGTREKLFFGSGTQLSVL.

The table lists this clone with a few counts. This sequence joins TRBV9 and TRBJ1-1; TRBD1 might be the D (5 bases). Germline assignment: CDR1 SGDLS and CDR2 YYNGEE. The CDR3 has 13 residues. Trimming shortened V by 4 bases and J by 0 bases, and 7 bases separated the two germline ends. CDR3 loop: CASSRGVNTEAFF. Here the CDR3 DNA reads TGTGCCAGCAGCAGAGGGGTGAACACTGAAGCTTTCTTT. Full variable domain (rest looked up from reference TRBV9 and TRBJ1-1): DSGVTQTPKHLITATGQRVTLRCSPRSGDLSVYWYQQSLDQGLQFLIQYYNGEERAKGNILERFSAQQFPDLHSELNLSSLELGDSALYFCASSRGVNTEAFFGQGTRLTVV.

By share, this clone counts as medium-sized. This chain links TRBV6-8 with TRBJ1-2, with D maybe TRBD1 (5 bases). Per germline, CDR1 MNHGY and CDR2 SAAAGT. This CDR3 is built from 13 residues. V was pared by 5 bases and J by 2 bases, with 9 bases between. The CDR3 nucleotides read TGTGCCAGCAGTGAGGAGGGGAACTATGGCTACACCTTC. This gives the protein CASSEEGNYGYTF.

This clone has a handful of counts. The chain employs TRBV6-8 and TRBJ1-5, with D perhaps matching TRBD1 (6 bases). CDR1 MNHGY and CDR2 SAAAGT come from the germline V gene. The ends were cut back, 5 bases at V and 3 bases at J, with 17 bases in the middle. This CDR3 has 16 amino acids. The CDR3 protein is CASSVGSRGANQPQHF. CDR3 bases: TGTGCCAGCAGTGTGGGGTCTCGGGGGGCCAATCAGCCCCAGCATTTT.

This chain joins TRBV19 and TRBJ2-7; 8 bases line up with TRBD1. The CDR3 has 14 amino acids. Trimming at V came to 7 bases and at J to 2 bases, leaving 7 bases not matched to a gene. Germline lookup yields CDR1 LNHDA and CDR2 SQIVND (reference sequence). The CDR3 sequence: CASKAGGSTYEQYF. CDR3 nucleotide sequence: TGTGCCAGTAAAGCAGGGGGCTCGACCTACGAGCAGTACTTC.